The source of this TCR beta chain is a study of blood T cell repertoires in COVID-19. Study information: Donors in the United States, Italy and Spain gave samples during acute or convalescent COVID-19.

Sequencing was performed with immunoSEQ multiplex PCR; in TCRdb, only in-frame clones are kept and a portion is missing. This sample has around 100,000 clones, with about 90% found just once. CDR1 is MDHEN and CDR2 is SYDVKM in the germline V gene. The CDR3 spans 16 residues. Deletions cut 5 bases from V and 2 bases from J, with 16 bases between. The V and J genes are TRBV28 and TRBJ1-5; no clear D. What was sequenced was peripheral blood. The receptor comes from a man between 45 and 60 years old with acute or convalescent COVID-19. CDR3 sequence reads: CASSPQDFRGNQPQHF. In DNA form, the CDR3 reads TGTGCCAGCAGTCCCCAGGACTTTCGCGGCAATCAGCCCCAGCATTTT.